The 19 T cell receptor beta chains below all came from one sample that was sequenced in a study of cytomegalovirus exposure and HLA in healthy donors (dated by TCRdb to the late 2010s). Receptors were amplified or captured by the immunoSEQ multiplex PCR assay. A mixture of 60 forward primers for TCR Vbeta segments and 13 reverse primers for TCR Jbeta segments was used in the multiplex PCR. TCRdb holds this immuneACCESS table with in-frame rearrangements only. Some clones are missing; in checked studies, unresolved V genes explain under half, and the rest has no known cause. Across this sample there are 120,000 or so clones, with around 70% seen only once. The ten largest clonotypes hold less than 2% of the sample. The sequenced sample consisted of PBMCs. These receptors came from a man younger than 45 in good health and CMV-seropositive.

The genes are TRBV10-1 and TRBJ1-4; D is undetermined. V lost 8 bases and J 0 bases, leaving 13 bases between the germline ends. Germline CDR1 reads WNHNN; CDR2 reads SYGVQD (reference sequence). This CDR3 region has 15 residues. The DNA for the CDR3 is TGCGCCAGCCCTAGCCCCGGTGCAACTAATGAAAAACTGTTTTTT. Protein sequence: CASPSPGATNEKLFF.

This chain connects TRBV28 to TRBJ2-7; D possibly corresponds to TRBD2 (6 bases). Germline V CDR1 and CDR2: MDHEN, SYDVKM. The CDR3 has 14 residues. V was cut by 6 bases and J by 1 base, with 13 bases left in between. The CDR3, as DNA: TGTGCCAGCAGGAGGACGGGAGCTTCCTACGAGCAGTACTTC. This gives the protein CASRRTGASYEQYF.

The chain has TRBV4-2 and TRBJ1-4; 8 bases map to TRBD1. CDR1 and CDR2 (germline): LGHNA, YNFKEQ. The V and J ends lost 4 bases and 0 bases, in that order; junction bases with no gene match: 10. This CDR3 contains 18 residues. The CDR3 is CASSLWTGRGATNEKLFF. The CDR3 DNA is TGTGCCAGCAGCCTTTGGACAGGGAGAGGTGCAACTAATGAAAAACTGTTTTTT.

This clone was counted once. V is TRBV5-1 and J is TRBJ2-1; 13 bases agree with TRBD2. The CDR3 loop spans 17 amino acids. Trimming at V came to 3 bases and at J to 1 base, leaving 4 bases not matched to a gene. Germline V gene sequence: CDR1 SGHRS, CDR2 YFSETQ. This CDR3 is CASSSGLAGVSYNEQFF. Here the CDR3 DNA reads TGCGCCAGCAGCTCAGGACTAGCGGGAGTTTCCTACAATGAGCAGTTCTTC.

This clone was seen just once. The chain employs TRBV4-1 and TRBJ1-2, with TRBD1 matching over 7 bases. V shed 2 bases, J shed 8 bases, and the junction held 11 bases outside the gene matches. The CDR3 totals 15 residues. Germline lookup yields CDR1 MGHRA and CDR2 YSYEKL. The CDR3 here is CASSQTGTVLGGYTF. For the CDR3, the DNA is TGCGCCAGCAGCCAAACCGGGACAGTCCTCGGGGGCTACACCTTC.

This CDR3 is CASSLRVRTSSYEQYF. The CDR3 nucleotides are TGTGCCAGCAGCCTCCGAGTTAGGACTAGCAGCTACGAGCAGTACTTC. The J gene is TRBJ2-7, the V gene TRBV4-2, with 8 bases that match TRBD2. Germline-derived CDR1 and CDR2 are LGHNA and YNFKEQ. This CDR3 spans 16 amino acids. The J segment lost 3 bases and the V segment lost 4 bases, leaving 11 bases of the junction unmatched.

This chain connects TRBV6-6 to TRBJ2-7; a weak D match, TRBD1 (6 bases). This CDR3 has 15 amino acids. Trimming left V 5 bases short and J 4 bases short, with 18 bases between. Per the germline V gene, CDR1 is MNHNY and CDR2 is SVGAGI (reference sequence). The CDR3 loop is CASSQGGTGVYEQYF. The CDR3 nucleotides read TGTGCCAGCAGTCAAGGGGGTACCGGGGTATACGAGCAGTACTTC.

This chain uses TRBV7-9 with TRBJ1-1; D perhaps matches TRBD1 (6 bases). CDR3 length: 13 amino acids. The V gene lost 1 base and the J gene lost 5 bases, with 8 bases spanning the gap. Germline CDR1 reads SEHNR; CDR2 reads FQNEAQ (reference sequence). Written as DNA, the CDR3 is TGTGCCAGCAGCTTAGGAGGGGGAACTGAAGCTTTCTTT. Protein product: CASSLGGGTEAFF. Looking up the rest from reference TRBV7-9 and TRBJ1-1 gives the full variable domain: DTGVSQNPRHKITKRGQNVTFRCDPISEHNRLYWYRQTLGQGPEFLTYFQNEAQLEKSRLLSDRFSAERPKGSFSTLEIQRTEQGDSAMYLCASSLGGGTEAFFGQGTRLTVV.

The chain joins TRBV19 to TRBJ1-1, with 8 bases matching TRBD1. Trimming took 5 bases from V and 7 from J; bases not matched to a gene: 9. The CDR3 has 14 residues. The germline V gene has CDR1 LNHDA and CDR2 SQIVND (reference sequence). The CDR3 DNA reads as TGTGCCAGTAGTGTAATGGGACAGGTTGGTGAAGCTTTCTTT. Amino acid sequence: CASSVMGQVGEAFF.

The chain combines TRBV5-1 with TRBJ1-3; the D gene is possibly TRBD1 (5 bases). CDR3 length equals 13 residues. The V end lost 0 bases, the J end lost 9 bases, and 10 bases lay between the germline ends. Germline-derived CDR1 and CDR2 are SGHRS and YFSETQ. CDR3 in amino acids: CASSLAGRGTIYF. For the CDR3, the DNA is TGCGCCAGCAGCTTGGCAGGGCGGGGCACCATATATTTT. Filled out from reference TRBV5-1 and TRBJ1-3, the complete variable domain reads KAGVTQTPRYLIKTRGQQVTLSCSPISGHRSVSWYQQTPGQGLQFLFEYFSETQRNKGNFPGRFSGRQFSNSRSEMNVSTLELGDSALYLCASSLAGRGTIYFGEGSWLTVV.

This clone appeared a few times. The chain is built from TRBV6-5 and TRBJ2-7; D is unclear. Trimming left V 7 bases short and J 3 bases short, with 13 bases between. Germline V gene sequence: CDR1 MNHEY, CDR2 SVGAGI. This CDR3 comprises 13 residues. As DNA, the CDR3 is TGTGCCAGCACCAGACTGCCGGGCTACGAGCAGTACTTC. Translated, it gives CASTRLPGYEQYF.

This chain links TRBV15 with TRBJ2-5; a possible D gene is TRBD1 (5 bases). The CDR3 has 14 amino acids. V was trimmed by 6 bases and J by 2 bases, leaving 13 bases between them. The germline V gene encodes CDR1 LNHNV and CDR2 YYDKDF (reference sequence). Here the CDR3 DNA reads TGTGCCACCAGGATTAGCCAGGGACAAGAGACCCAGTACTTC. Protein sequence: CATRISQGQETQYF.

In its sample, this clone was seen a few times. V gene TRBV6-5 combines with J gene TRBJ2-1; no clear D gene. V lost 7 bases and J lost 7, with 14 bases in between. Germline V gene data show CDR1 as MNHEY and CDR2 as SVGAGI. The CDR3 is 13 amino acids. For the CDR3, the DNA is TGTGCCAGCAACCACAGAATGCTGAATGAGCAGTTCTTC. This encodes CASNHRMLNEQFF.

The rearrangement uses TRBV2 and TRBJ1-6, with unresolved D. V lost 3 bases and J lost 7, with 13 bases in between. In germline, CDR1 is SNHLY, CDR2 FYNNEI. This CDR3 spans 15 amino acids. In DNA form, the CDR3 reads TGTGCCAGCAGTGAGGTGGCAGCTAGAAATTCACCCCTCCACTTT. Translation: CASSEVAARNSPLHF.

Here the CDR3 reads CASSIHRRSYEQYF. The DNA of the CDR3 is TGTGCCAGTAGTATCCATAGGAGATCCTACGAGCAGTACTTC. The rearrangement uses TRBV19 and TRBJ2-7, with D hard to call. V was clipped by 3 bases and J by 1 base, with 10 bases between them. The germline CDR1 and CDR2 sequences are LNHDA and SQIVND (reference sequence). This CDR3 contains 14 residues.

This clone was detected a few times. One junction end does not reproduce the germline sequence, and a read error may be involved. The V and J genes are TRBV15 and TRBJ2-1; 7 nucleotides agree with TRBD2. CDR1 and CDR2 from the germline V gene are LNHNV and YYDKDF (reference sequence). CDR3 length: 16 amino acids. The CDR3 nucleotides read TGTGCCACCAGAAGAGGAGGGGAGGGCCGTGGGGATGAGCAGTTCTTC. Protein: CATRRGGEGRGDEQFF.

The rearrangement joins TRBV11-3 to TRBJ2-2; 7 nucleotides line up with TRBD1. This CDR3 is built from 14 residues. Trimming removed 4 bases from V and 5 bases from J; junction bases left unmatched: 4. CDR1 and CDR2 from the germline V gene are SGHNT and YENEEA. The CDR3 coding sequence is TGTGCCAGCAGCTCACACAGGGGTACCGGGGAGCTGTTTTTT. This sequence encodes CASSSHRGTGELFF.

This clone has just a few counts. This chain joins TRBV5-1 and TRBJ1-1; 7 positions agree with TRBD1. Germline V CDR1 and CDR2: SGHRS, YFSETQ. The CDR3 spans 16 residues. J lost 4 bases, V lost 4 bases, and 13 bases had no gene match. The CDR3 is CASSPKAQGTGTEAFF. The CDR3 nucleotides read TGCGCCAGCAGCCCGAAGGCACAGGGGACGGGCACTGAAGCTTTCTTT.

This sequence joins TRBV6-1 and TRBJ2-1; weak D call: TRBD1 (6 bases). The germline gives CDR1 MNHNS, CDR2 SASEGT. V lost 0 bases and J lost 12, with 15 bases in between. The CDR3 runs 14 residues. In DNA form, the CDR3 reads TGTGCCAGCAGTGAAGCGAATACAGGGTATCGGCAGTTCTTC. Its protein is CASSEANTGYRQFF.